Here is one T cell receptor beta chain with its context. Its matching antigen is unknown. The sample comes from a study of untreated major depressive disorder. Study-wide points: Depressed patients' CD4+ T cells carried increased TRBV05-01 (Vbeta 5.1) usage versus control CD4+ T cells.

Only in-frame clones appear in the TCRdb table, and some are missing; sequencing was by immunoSEQ multiplex PCR. The sample lists under 20,000 clones; 92% were seen once. There are 13 residues in the CDR3. Germline loops: CDR1 SGHTA, CDR2 FQGTGA. Trimming stripped 3 bases from V and 3 bases from J, with 8 bases between. Roughly 27 ml of blood was drawn into EDTA tubes. Enrichment usually gave about 95% pure CD4+ T cells. The receptor was derived from a woman in her 40s with major depressive disorder. Sequencing was carried out using CD4+ T cells from PBMCs. This chain joins TRBV7-3 and TRBJ2-5; possible D gene TRBD1, 6 bases. The CDR3 sequence is CASSLGAKETQYF. The CDR3 nucleotides read TGTGCCAGCAGCTTGGGGGCAAAAGAGACCCAGTACTTC.